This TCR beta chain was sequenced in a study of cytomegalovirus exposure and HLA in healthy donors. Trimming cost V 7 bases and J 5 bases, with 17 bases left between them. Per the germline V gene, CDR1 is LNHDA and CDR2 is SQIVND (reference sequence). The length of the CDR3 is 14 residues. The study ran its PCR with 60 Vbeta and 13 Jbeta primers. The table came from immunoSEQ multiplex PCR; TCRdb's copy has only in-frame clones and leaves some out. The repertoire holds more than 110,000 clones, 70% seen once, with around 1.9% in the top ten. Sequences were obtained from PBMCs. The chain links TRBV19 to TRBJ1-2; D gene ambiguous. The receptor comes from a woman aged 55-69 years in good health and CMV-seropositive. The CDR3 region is CASTGVGGGYGYTF. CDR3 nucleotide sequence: TGTGCCAGTACCGGAGTAGGCGGAGGTTATGGCTACACCTTC.